The rows below give T cell receptor beta chains drawn from one sample of a study of cytomegalovirus exposure and HLA in healthy donors. Only in-frame clones appear in the TCRdb table, and some are missing; sequencing was by immunoSEQ multiplex PCR. The sample lists roughly 99,000 clones, roughly 70% occurring once. Material: PBMCs. Source of these receptors: a woman aged 40-49 years in good health and CMV-seropositive. Each CDR3 is given with its conserved first and last residue. D genes are given only for firm matches. The size field is filled for only some rows; it gives once, few, many or a size class.

V gene	D gene	clone size	J gene	CDR3 length	CDR3 DNA	CDR3 protein
TRBV5-4	-	-	TRBJ2-5	14	TGTGCCAGCAGCTTACAGGGATCAACAGAGACCCAGTACTTC	CASSLQGSTETQYF
TRBV2	-	-	TRBJ1-1	17	TGTGCCAGCAGTGAGTTAGGTATCAGAGGAGCGAACACTGAAGCTTTCTTT	CASSELGIRGANTEAFF
TRBV7-9	-	-	TRBJ1-2	14	TGTGCCAGCACCCCGAGGTTAGCTAACTATGGCTACACCTTC	CASTPRLANYGYTF
TRBV7-2	TRBD1	-	TRBJ1-1	15	TGTGCCAGCAGCTTGGACAGGAGAAAGAACACTGAAGCTTTCTTT	CASSLDRRKNTEAFF
TRBV30	TRBD1	-	TRBJ1-5	17	TGTGCCTGGAATGGGACAGGGGAAGGGAATGTAGATCAGCCCCAGCATTTT	CAWNGTGEGNVDQPQHF
TRBV6-5	-	-	TRBJ2-7	14	TGTGCCAGCAGTTACTACGGGGAAAACTACGAGCAGTACTTC	CASSYYGENYEQYF
TRBV19	-	-	TRBJ2-5	11	TGTGCCAGTAGTATGGCTGGGACCCAGTACTTC	CASSMAGTQYF
TRBV4-1	TRBD2	-	TRBJ2-7	15	TGCGCCAGCAGCCACCGACTAGCGGGTATGTACGAGCAGTACTTC	CASSHRLAGMYEQYF
TRBV5-1	-	-	TRBJ1-1	14	TGCGCCAGCCTCCTGGACAGCACCAACACTGAAGCTTTCTTT	CASLLDSTNTEAFF
TRBV30	TRBD1	-	TRBJ1-1	12	TGTGCCTGGAGTGGACAGGGCCGTCGAGCTTTCTTT	CAWSGQGRRAFF
TRBV10-3	-	-	TRBJ2-5	12	TGTGCCAGCGCTAGCGTCCAAGAGACCCAGTACTTC	CASASVQETQYF
TRBV30	-	-	TRBJ2-3	12	TGTGCCTGGAGTTCGGGACACCATACGCAGTATTTT	CAWSSGHHTQYF
TRBV7-8	-	-	TRBJ1-2	13	TGTGCCAGCAGTACAGGGAGGGAGCGCGGCTACACCTTC	CASSTGRERGYTF
TRBV6-4	TRBD2	many	TRBJ2-1	14	TGTGCCAGCAGTGGCGGGGAGGGCAGCAATGAGCAGTTCTTC	CASSGGEGSNEQFF
TRBV7-2	-	-	TRBJ2-1	15	TGTGCCAGCAGCTTAGTTACTGGGAGAGACAATGAGCAGTTCTTC	CASSLVTGRDNEQFF
TRBV30	-	-	TRBJ2-7	12	TGTGCCTGGAGTGTAAACTCGAACGAGCAGTACTTC	CAWSVNSNEQYF
TRBV20-1	-	-	TRBJ2-7	11	TGCAGTGCTGGACAGTCCTACGAGCAGTACTTC	CSAGQSYEQYF
TRBV5-6	-	-	TRBJ2-5	13	TGTGCCAGCAGCTTTCGGGGGGCCGGGACCCAGTACTTC	CASSFRGAGTQYF
TRBV29-1	-	-	TRBJ1-2	12	TGCAGCGTTGCGGGAGCTAACTATGGCTACACCTTC	CSVAGANYGYTF
TRBV6-5	TRBD2	-	TRBJ2-7	13	TGTGCCAGCAGTGGGGGACTAGCGGGGGAGCAGTACTTC	CASSGGLAGEQYF
TRBV2	TRBD1	-	TRBJ1-4	13	TGTGCCAGCAGTGGACAGGGTGATGAAAAACTGTTTTTT	CASSGQGDEKLFF
TRBV7-8	TRBD1	few	TRBJ1-2	16	TGTGCCAGCAGCCTCCAGCTATCGACAGGGAAGCAGGGCTACACCTTC	CASSLQLSTGKQGYTF
TRBV6-5	-	-	TRBJ2-7	13	TGTGCCAGCAGTTATTTTGGCAGTTACGAGCAGTACTTC	CASSYFGSYEQYF
TRBV13	TRBD2	-	TRBJ2-3	15	TGTGCCAGCAGCGGAGCGGGGGGGAGCACAGATACGCAGTATTTT	CASSGAGGSTDTQYF
TRBV5-1	TRBD1	-	TRBJ1-3	16	TGCGCCAGCAGCTTGTGGACAGGGGGCTCTGGAAACACCATATATTTT	CASSLWTGGSGNTIYF
TRBV18	-	few	TRBJ2-7	13	TGTGCCAGCTCATCCGACGCGAAGGGGGAGCAGTACTTC	CASSSDAKGEQYF